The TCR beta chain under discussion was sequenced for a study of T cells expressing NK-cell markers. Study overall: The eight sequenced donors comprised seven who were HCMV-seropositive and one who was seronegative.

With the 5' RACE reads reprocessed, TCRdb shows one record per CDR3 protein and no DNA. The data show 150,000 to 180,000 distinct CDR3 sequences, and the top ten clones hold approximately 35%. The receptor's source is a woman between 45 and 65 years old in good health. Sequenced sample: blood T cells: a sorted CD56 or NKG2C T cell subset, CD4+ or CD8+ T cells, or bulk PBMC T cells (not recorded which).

CDR3: CASSVTGLAVVNEQFF. The chain employs TRBV7-6 and TRBJ2-1; as DNA is missing, the TRBD2 call by TCRdb cannot be tested. The CDR3 consists of 16 residues. Germline-derived CDR1 and CDR2 are SGHVS and FNYEAQ.